This passage covers 24 T cell receptor beta chains from one sample sequenced in a study of T cells in Graves' hyperthyroidism and ophthalmopathy. What was amplified from RNA transcripts were TCR beta CDR3 regions. HTBI primers drove first-round RT-PCR of the TCR CDR3. TCRdb used MiXCR to reprocess the multiplex PCR reads, holding one entry per CDR3 protein. The sample yields approximately 600,000 distinct CDR3 sequences, 13% to 15% seen once. The source material was blood. The receptors were sampled from a woman younger than 30 with Graves' ophthalmopathy.

The table lists this clonotype with many counts. The rearrangement links TRBV12-3 or TRBV12-4 to TRBJ1-4; a weak D match, TRBD1 (6 bases). This CDR3 has 12 amino acids. With 7 bases removed from V and 13 bases from J, the gap between germline ends came to 16 bases. The CDR3 DNA reads TGTGCCAGCACCAACCGGGGGGGCACACTGTTTTTT. This sequence encodes CASTNRGGTLFF.

This clonotype was counted at least ten times. The gene calls are TRBV12-3 or TRBV12-4 and TRBJ2-2; 7 positions match TRBD2. Germline trimming cut 7 bases from V and 1 base from J; bases unmatched to any gene: 3. CDR3 length equals 14 residues. DNA of the CDR3: TGTGCCAGCACCGTAGCGGGGAACACCGGGGAGCTGTTTTTT. Protein sequence: CASTVAGNTGELFF.

This chain uses TRBV6-2 or TRBV6-3 with TRBJ2-7, with D hard to call. This CDR3 comprises 17 residues. The germline V gene encodes CDR1 MNHEY and CDR2 SVGEGT. V shed 0 bases and J shed 0 bases, with 15 bases lying between them. CDR3 nucleotide sequence: TGTGCCAGCAGTTACTCGATGCAGCGCCGAAGCTCCTACGAGCAGTACTTC. Encoded protein: CASSYSMQRRSSYEQYF.

This clonotype was picked up many times. The V gene is TRBV6-2 or TRBV6-3, the J gene TRBJ2-4; 7 bases line up with TRBD1. The CDR3 sequence is 12 residues long. Trimming removed 10 bases from V and 9 bases from J; junction bases left unmatched: 9. Germline values: CDR1 MNHEY, CDR2 SVGEGT. CDR3 sequence (DNA): TGTGCCACCGCGACAGGGTTGGCCATTCAGTACTTC. It codes for CATATGLAIQYF.

The chain recombines TRBV28 with TRBJ2-3, with 12 bases that match TRBD2. Per germline, CDR1 MDHEN and CDR2 SYDVKM. The CDR3 runs 16 residues. J was trimmed by 0 bases and V by 5 bases; bases with no gene match: 3. The DNA of the CDR3 is TGTGCCAGCAGTGGACTAGCGGGAACAAGCACAGATACGCAGTATTTT. The encoded protein is CASSGLAGTSTDTQYF.

This clonotype turned up a few times. The rearrangement links TRBV4-1 to TRBJ2-1; D ambiguous. Germline values: CDR1 MGHRA, CDR2 YSYEKL. Trimming left V 6 bases short and J 10 bases short, with 13 bases between. This CDR3 has 12 amino acids. This chain's CDR3 is CASRGWGGEQFF. The CDR3 nucleotides read TGCGCCAGCAGAGGCTGGGGTGGAGAGCAGTTCTTC.

This clonotype was detected ten times or more. The rearrangement uses TRBV10-3 and TRBJ1-1; D ambiguous. The CDR3 has 14 amino acids. V was shortened by 8 bases and J by 8 bases, with 21 bases between the two germline ends. Germline assignment: CDR1 ENHRY and CDR2 SYGVKD. CDR3 residues: CAIGKEEGIVEAFF. The CDR3 DNA sequence: TGTGCCATCGGGAAGGAGGAGGGTATTGTGGAAGCTTTCTTT.

This clonotype has a count of ten or more. V is TRBV2 and J is TRBJ2-7, with D tentatively TRBD1 (6 bases). V was clipped by 10 bases and J by 3 bases, with 13 bases between them. Germline V CDR1 and CDR2: SNHLY, FYNNEI. This CDR3 has 12 amino acids. The CDR3 is CATTTGGYEQYF. The DNA of the CDR3 is TGTGCCACAACGACAGGAGGCTACGAGCAGTACTTC.

At least ten counts were recorded for this clonotype. The chain has TRBV9 and TRBJ2-7; TRBD2 might be the D (6 bases). The CDR3 loop spans 15 amino acids. V lost 0 bases and J 4 bases, leaving 14 bases between the germline ends. Per germline, CDR1 SGDLS and CDR2 YYNGEE. For the CDR3, the DNA is TGTGCCAGCAGCGTAGTCCCGGGGGTAATTTACGAGCAGTACTTC. Its translation: CASSVVPGVIYEQYF.

The rearrangement links TRBV10-3 to TRBJ1-2; D not resolved. CDR3 length equals 13 residues. CDR1 ENHRY and CDR2 SYGVKD come from the germline V gene. Trimming shortened V by 4 bases and J by 8 bases, and 14 bases separated the two germline ends. CDR3 protein: CAISALTAEGYTF. The CDR3 DNA reads TGTGCCATCAGTGCCCTGACGGCGGAGGGCTACACCTTC.

This clonotype was detected many times. The chain is built from TRBV6-2 or TRBV6-3 and TRBJ2-5; 11 nucleotides match TRBD1. Germline V lookup: CDR1 MNHEY, CDR2 SVGEGT. The V gene end was trimmed by 7 bases and the J gene end by 5 bases; junction bases not matched to a gene: 12. The CDR3 is made up of 16 amino acids. CDR3 DNA sequence: TGTGCCAGCAAGCCCCTAGGGACAGGGGGTAGGGAGACCCAGTACTTC. Its translation is CASKPLGTGGRETQYF.

The chain has TRBV6-1 and TRBJ1-2; 7 positions match TRBD1. V lost 2 bases, J lost 2 bases, and 2 bases stayed unmatched. The germline V gene encodes CDR1 MNHNS and CDR2 SASEGT. The CDR3 has 14 residues. The CDR3 spells CASSERGQNYGYTF. The CDR3 bases are TGTGCCAGCAGTGAAAGGGGACAGAACTATGGCTACACCTTC.

This clonotype was found many times. It may be a read error: a sequence one base away is much more abundant. CDR3 sequence reads: CAWSVTGYEQYF. CDR3 nucleotides: TGTGCCTGGAGTGTTACAGGGTACGAGCAGTACTTC. The chain links TRBV30 to TRBJ2-7; perhaps TRBD1 as D (6 bases). V was shortened by 0 bases and J by 4 bases, with 7 bases between the two germline ends. Germline V gene lookup returns CDR1 GTSNPN and CDR2 SVGIG (reference sequence). This CDR3 contains 12 residues.

This clonotype was observed at least ten times. The CDR3 is CASSGGLAGGNEQFF. The CDR3 nucleotides are TGTGCCAGCAGCGGGGGGCTAGCGGGAGGAAATGAGCAGTTCTTC. The V and J genes are TRBV28 and TRBJ2-1; 11 nucleotides match TRBD2. V lost 6 bases and J lost 7; bases outside the gene matches: 8. CDR1 MDHEN and CDR2 SYDVKM come from the germline V gene. The CDR3 covers 15 residues.

This clonotype was counted many times. The J gene is TRBJ2-1, the V gene TRBV10-3; TRBD2 matches at 10 bases. V shed 5 bases and J 3 bases; nucleotides not matched to a gene: 4. The CDR3 consists of 15 residues. From germline, CDR1 is ENHRY and CDR2 SYGVKD. The CDR3 loop is CAISRASGGYNEQFF. For the CDR3, the DNA is TGTGCCATCAGTCGTGCTAGCGGGGGCTACAATGAGCAGTTCTTC.

This clonotype was recorded many times. This chain uses TRBV20-1 with TRBJ2-3; TRBD1 or TRBD2 may be the D gene (6 bases each). The length of the CDR3 is 14 residues. Trimming removed 1 base at V and 6 bases at J, with 14 bases between. Germline values: CDR1 DFQATT, CDR2 SNEGSKA (reference sequence). The CDR3 reads CSARVRGARDTQYF. The CDR3 DNA follows: TGCAGTGCTAGAGTTAGGGGGGCAAGGGATACGCAGTATTTT.

This clonotype has ten or more counts. The chain employs TRBV6-1 and TRBJ2-5; D is perhaps TRBD1 or TRBD2 (6 bases each). The length of the CDR3 is 12 residues. Germline values: CDR1 MNHNS, CDR2 SASEGT. V lost 8 bases and J lost 4, with 11 bases in between. The CDR3 sequence: CASRGGGETQYF. As DNA, the CDR3 is TGTGCCAGCCGAGGAGGGGGAGAGACCCAGTACTTC.

This rearrangement joins TRBV7-3 to TRBJ2-4; no firm D call. The length of the CDR3 is 15 residues. The germline V gene encodes CDR1 SGHTA and CDR2 FQGTGA. Between the trimmed V and J ends, which lost 5 bases and 1 base, there was a span of 12 bases. The CDR3 reads CASSPLPGAKNIQYF. In DNA, the CDR3 is TGTGCCAGCAGCCCCCTACCTGGGGCCAAAAACATTCAGTACTTC.

This clonotype has ten or more counts. The chain links TRBV18 to TRBJ2-5; 7 bases are shared with TRBD1. The CDR3 is 14 amino acids. V lost 5 bases, J lost 1 base, and 4 bases stayed unmatched. CDR1 is KGHSH and CDR2 is LQKENI in the germline V gene. In DNA form, the CDR3 reads TGTGCCAGCTCATTTGGACAGGCCCAAGAGACCCAGTACTTC. Amino acid sequence: CASSFGQAQETQYF.

In its sample, this clonotype was seen many times. The chain combines TRBV28 with TRBJ1-5; D ambiguous. This CDR3 is built from 10 residues. Trimming removed 8 bases from V and 4 bases from J, with 3 bases in between. The germline V gene encodes CDR1 MDHEN and CDR2 SYDVKM. The CDR3 DNA is TGTGCCAGCGGAAATCAGCCCCAGCATTTT. It translates to CASGNQPQHF.

This clonotype was seen at least ten times. The chain carries TRBV2 and TRBJ2-7; no definite D call. Deletions cut 8 bases from V and 4 bases from J, with 15 bases between. Germline CDR1 reads SNHLY; CDR2 reads FYNNEI. The CDR3 runs to 13 residues. The DNA for the CDR3 is TGTGCCAGCCAGCGCCGACTTTTATACGAGCAGTACTTC. Translating it yields CASQRRLLYEQYF.

This clonotype was seen at least ten times. This sequence joins TRBV2 and TRBJ2-7; TRBD2 agrees at 7 bases. Germline V lookup: CDR1 SNHLY, CDR2 FYNNEI. Trimming took 5 bases from V and 6 from J; bases not matched to a gene: 4. This CDR3 has 12 residues. The CDR3 is CASSRSGTEQYF. The CDR3 bases are TGTGCCAGCAGTAGGAGCGGGACCGAGCAGTACTTC. Complete variable domain (other parts from reference TRBV2 and TRBJ2-7): EPEVTQTPSHQVTQMGQEVILRCVPISNHLYFYWYRQILGQKVEFLVSFYNNEISEKSEIFDDQFSVERPDGSNFTLKIRSTKLEDSAMYFCASSRSGTEQYFGPGTRLTVT.

This sequence joins TRBV16 and TRBJ2-4; D not resolved. CDR3 length equals 15 residues. Trimming shortened V by 2 bases and J by 0 bases, and 8 bases separated the two germline ends. Per the germline V gene, CDR1 is KGHSY and CDR2 is FQNENV. CDR3 DNA: TGTGCCAGCAGCCAAAAAGGAGTAGCCAAAAACATTCAGTACTTC. Translation gives CASSQKGVAKNIQYF. The entire variable domain, with the rest obtained from reference TRBV16 and TRBJ2-4, is as follows: GEEVAQTPKHLVRGEGQKAKLYCAPIKGHSYVFWYQQVLKNEFKFLISFQNENVFDETGMPKERFSAKCLPNSPCSLEIQATKLEDSAVYFCASSQKGVAKNIQYFGAGTRLSVL.

This clonotype was counted only a few times. The germline gene is not matched at one end of the junction; a read error may be the cause. CDR3 DNA sequence: TGTGCCAGCACCGTACAAGGGGAGTCCTACAATGAGCAGTTCTTC. Translation: CASTVQGESYNEQFF. The chain links TRBV9 to TRBJ2-1; either TRBD1 or TRBD2 may supply D (5 bases each). This CDR3 is built from 15 residues. Germline-derived CDR1 and CDR2 are SGDLS and YYNGEE.